The 23 T cell receptor beta chains below come from one sample, sequenced in a study of blood T cell repertoires in COVID-19. Method: immunoSEQ multiplex PCR; TCRdb's copy keeps in-frame clones and lacks some. The sample lists about 90,000 clones, roughly 90% occurring once. Input material: peripheral blood. These receptor sequences come from a male donor with acute or convalescent COVID-19.

The V gene is TRBV3-1 (or the pseudogene TRBV3-2), the J gene TRBJ1-1; 9 positions agree with TRBD1. The CDR3 extends over 15 amino acids. The J segment lost 6 bases and the V segment lost 5 bases, leaving 10 bases of the junction unmatched. Germline CDR1 LGHDT, CDR2 YNNKEL (reference sequence). CDR3 loop: CASSGSDRGYAEAFF. CDR3 in DNA: TGTGCCAGCAGCGGTTCTGACAGGGGGTACGCTGAAGCTTTCTTT.

V and J are TRBV6-2 or TRBV6-3 and TRBJ1-5, with D maybe TRBD1 (5 bases). The CDR3 loop spans 15 amino acids. The ends were cut back, 6 bases at V and 2 bases at J, with 14 bases in the middle. Germline V gene sequence: CDR1 MNHEY, CDR2 SVGEGT. The CDR3 nucleotides read TGTGCCAGCAGCCGGGCGGGGCTGGGCAATCAGCCCCAGCATTTT. Encoded protein: CASSRAGLGNQPQHF.

The rearrangement joins TRBV21-1 to TRBJ2-7; the tabulated D call, TRBD1, remains unverified against the DNA. TRBV21-1 is marked as a pseudogene. The CDR3 spans 16 residues. CDR3 sequence: CASSREGGPHSYEQYF. CDR3 coding DNA: TGTGCCAGCAGCAGGGAAGGGGGCCCCCACTCCTACGAGCAGTACTTC.

The chain combines TRBV5-1 with TRBJ1-2; D might be TRBD1 (5 bases). This CDR3 spans 15 amino acids. CDR1 is SGHRS and CDR2 is YFSETQ in the germline V gene. The V end was cut by 4 bases, the J end by 2 bases, with 15 bases between. CDR3 amino acids: CASSGDRRGNYGYTF. The CDR3 DNA follows: TGCGCCAGCAGCGGAGATCGAAGGGGCAACTATGGCTACACCTTC.

The gene calls are TRBV2 and TRBJ2-6, with D possibly matching TRBD1 (6 bases). Germline CDR1 is SNHLY and CDR2 is FYNNEI. CDR3 length equals 16 residues. The ends were cut back, 6 bases at V and 4 bases at J, with 16 bases in the middle. The chain's CDR3 is CASSSQGYEGANVLTF. CDR3 coding DNA: TGTGCCAGCAGCTCGCAGGGGTATGAGGGGGCCAACGTCCTGACTTTC.

The chain joins TRBV19 to TRBJ1-5; D ambiguous. V dropped 6 bases and J dropped 1 base, with 13 bases sitting between them. CDR3 length equals 15 residues. Germline V gene sequence: CDR1 LNHDA, CDR2 SQIVND (reference sequence). CDR3 in amino acids: CASRPGLRSNQPQHF. CDR3 coding DNA: TGTGCCAGTAGGCCAGGCTTAAGGAGCAATCAGCCCCAGCATTTT.

The chain combines TRBV9 with TRBJ2-7; 7 positions match TRBD1. V trimming: 3 bases; J trimming: 1 base; junction bases outside the gene matches: 7. Germline CDR1 is SGDLS and CDR2 is YYNGEE. CDR3 length equals 15 residues. CDR3 sequence reads: CASSATGTASYEQYF. CDR3 bases: TGTGCCAGCAGCGCCACCGGGACAGCGTCCTACGAGCAGTACTTC.

The rearrangement uses TRBV28 and TRBJ1-4; D perhaps matches TRBD1 (6 bases). CDR1 MDHEN and CDR2 SYDVKM come from the germline V gene. Trimming removed 3 bases at V and 8 bases at J, with 13 bases between. This CDR3 comprises 14 residues. CDR3 amino acids: CASSFHRVAEKLFF. CDR3 coding DNA: TGTGCCAGCAGTTTCCACAGGGTGGCGGAAAAACTGTTTTTT.

The gene calls are TRBV9 and TRBJ1-3; D may be TRBD1 (6 bases). V was trimmed by 1 base and J by 4 bases, leaving 12 bases between them. Germline-derived CDR1 and CDR2 are SGDLS and YYNGEE. The CDR3 contains 15 residues. The CDR3 sequence: CASSVMPGTGNTIYF. CDR3 DNA sequence: TGTGCCAGCAGCGTAATGCCAGGGACAGGAAACACCATATATTTT.

This chain uses TRBV9 with TRBJ2-3, with TRBD2 matching 11 bases. V was clipped by 0 bases and J by 6 bases; unmatched bases: 3. In germline, CDR1 is SGDLS, CDR2 YYNGEE. The CDR3 sequence is 15 residues long. The CDR3 loop reads CASSVGLAGWDTQYF. The CDR3 DNA reads TGTGCCAGCAGCGTAGGACTAGCGGGGTGGGATACGCAGTATTTT.

The rearrangement links TRBV5-6 to TRBJ1-2, with 10 positions matching TRBD1. This CDR3 is built from 15 residues. Germline V CDR1 and CDR2: SGHDT, YYEEEE. With 4 bases clipped from V and 6 bases from J, the junction kept 9 bases outside the gene matches. CDR3 protein: CASSLGGTGVDGYTF. As DNA, the CDR3 is TGTGCCAGCAGCCTGGGTGGGACAGGGGTCGATGGCTACACCTTC.

This sequence joins TRBV2 and TRBJ2-3; 8 bases fit TRBD1. The germline gives CDR1 SNHLY, CDR2 FYNNEI. The junction had 6 bases not matched to a gene; V was cut back by 2 bases and J by 2 bases. The CDR3 sequence is 16 residues long. CDR3 in DNA: TGTGCCAGCAGTGAAAGGGGACAGGAAGACACAGATACGCAGTATTTT. It codes for CASSERGQEDTDTQYF. The entire variable domain, with the rest obtained from reference TRBV2 and TRBJ2-3, is as follows: EPEVTQTPSHQVTQMGQEVILRCVPISNHLYFYWYRQILGQKVEFLVSFYNNEISEKSEIFDDQFSVERPDGSNFTLKIRSTKLEDSAMYFCASSERGQEDTDTQYFGPGTRLTVL.

The chain couples TRBV28 to TRBJ1-4; 11 bases fit TRBD1. CDR1 MDHEN and CDR2 SYDVKM come from the germline V gene. CDR3 length equals 15 residues. J was trimmed by 6 bases and V by 5 bases; bases with no gene match: 5. The CDR3 DNA follows: TGTGCCAGCAGTACCGGGACAGGGGGTTATGAAAAACTGTTTTTT. It is translated as CASSTGTGGYEKLFF.

The chain carries TRBV5-4 and TRBJ2-7; 8 positions agree with TRBD2. With V trimmed by 4 bases and J by 0 bases, 6 bases remained unmatched. The CDR3 is made up of 15 amino acids. Germline V gene sequence: CDR1 SGHNT, CDR2 YYREEE (reference sequence). The CDR3 coding sequence is TGTGCCAGCAGCCTCCCGGGGGGGAACTCCTACGAGCAGTACTTC. Its protein product is CASSLPGGNSYEQYF.

The rearrangement joins TRBV2 to TRBJ2-5; perhaps TRBD2 as D (6 bases). This CDR3 region has 16 residues. V lost 5 bases and J 5 bases, leaving 21 bases between the germline ends. The germline CDR1 and CDR2 sequences are SNHLY and FYNNEI. The CDR3 DNA reads as TGTGCCAGCAGTTTTAGTCGCGGGGTCGGGGTGGAGACCCAGTACTTC. It yields the protein CASSFSRGVGVETQYF. The whole variable domain, filled in from reference TRBV2 and TRBJ2-5, reads EPEVTQTPSHQVTQMGQEVILRCVPISNHLYFYWYRQILGQKVEFLVSFYNNEISEKSEIFDDQFSVERPDGSNFTLKIRSTKLEDSAMYFCASSFSRGVGVETQYFGPGTRLLVL.

This chain connects TRBV5-4 to TRBJ2-5; D perhaps matches TRBD1 (6 bases). Trimming removed 5 bases from V and 2 bases from J, with 13 bases in between. Germline V gives CDR1 SGHNT, CDR2 YYREEE (reference sequence). The CDR3 runs 14 residues. The DNA for the CDR3 is TGTGCCAGCAGTTCAGTACAGGGACAAGAGACCCAGTACTTC. Residues: CASSSVQGQETQYF.

The chain carries TRBV7-2 and TRBJ2-7; D not certain. Per the germline V gene, CDR1 is SGHTA and CDR2 is FQGNSA. This CDR3 region has 14 residues. The V end lost 0 bases, the J end lost 0 bases, and 6 bases lay between the germline ends. The CDR3 sequence: CASSLASSSYEQYF. The CDR3 DNA reads TGTGCCAGCAGCTTAGCCTCGAGCTCCTACGAGCAGTACTTC. Full variable domain (outside the CDR3, taken from reference TRBV7-2 and TRBJ2-7): GAGVSQSPSNKVTEKGKDVELRCDPISGHTALYWYRQSLGQGLEFLIYFQGNSAPDKSGLPSDRFSAERTGGSVSTLTIQRTQQEDSAVYLCASSLASSSYEQYFGPGTRLTVT.

The CDR3 DNA reads TGTGCCAGCAGCCCCGACAGGGGGCGAGAGACCCAGTACTTC. It codes for CASSPDRGRETQYF. The gene calls are TRBV7-2 and TRBJ2-5, with 10 bases fitting TRBD1. The CDR3 runs 14 residues. The germline V gene encodes CDR1 SGHTA and CDR2 FQGNSA. Germline trimming cut 5 bases from V and 4 bases from J; bases unmatched to any gene: 4.

V and J are TRBV27 and TRBJ1-5, with a possible D match to TRBD1 (5 bases). There are 13 residues in the CDR3. The V end lost 5 bases, the J end lost 3 bases, and 8 bases lay between the germline ends. Germline lookup yields CDR1 MNHEY and CDR2 SMNVEV (reference sequence). CDR3 protein: CASSPRVNQPQHF. The DNA of the CDR3 is TGTGCCAGCAGTCCCAGGGTCAATCAGCCCCAGCATTTT.

CDR3 amino acids: CASSGQAHNSPLHF. The CDR3 nucleotides are TGTGCCAGTTCTGGACAGGCCCATAATTCACCCCTCCACTTT. The J gene is TRBJ1-6, the V gene TRBV19; 7 bases line up with TRBD1. This CDR3 is 14 amino acids long. The J segment lost 5 bases and the V segment lost 8 bases, leaving 6 bases of the junction unmatched. Germline V lookup: CDR1 LNHDA, CDR2 SQIVND (reference sequence).

The chain employs TRBV3-1 (or the pseudogene TRBV3-2) and TRBJ1-6; 8 nucleotides align to TRBD1. The CDR3 is made up of 14 amino acids. V was pared by 3 bases and J by 10 bases, with 5 bases of the junction left unmatched. Germline loops: CDR1 LGHDT, CDR2 YNNKEL (reference sequence). The CDR3 here is CASSHGQGGSPLHF. CDR3 bases: TGTGCCAGCAGCCATGGACAGGGAGGGTCACCCCTCCACTTT.

This clone showed up just a few times. The same CDR3 also results from other DNA sequences found in this sample. The chain links TRBV19 to TRBJ2-5; D remains unclear. This CDR3 region has 11 residues. V was clipped by 7 bases and J by 5 bases, with 8 bases between them. Germline values: CDR1 LNHDA, CDR2 SQIVND (reference sequence). CDR3 loop: CASKSGETQYF. The DNA of the CDR3 is TGTGCCAGTAAATCCGGGGAGACCCAGTACTTC.

This clone showed up just a few times. The genes are TRBV19 and TRBJ1-1; 11 bases fit TRBD1. Germline V gene data show CDR1 as LNHDA and CDR2 as SQIVND (reference sequence). Germline trimming cut 8 bases from V and 2 bases from J; bases unmatched to any gene: 7. This CDR3 is 15 amino acids long. The CDR3 region is CASGTGGHGNTEAFF. The CDR3, as DNA: TGTGCCAGTGGGACAGGGGGTCATGGAAACACTGAAGCTTTCTTT.